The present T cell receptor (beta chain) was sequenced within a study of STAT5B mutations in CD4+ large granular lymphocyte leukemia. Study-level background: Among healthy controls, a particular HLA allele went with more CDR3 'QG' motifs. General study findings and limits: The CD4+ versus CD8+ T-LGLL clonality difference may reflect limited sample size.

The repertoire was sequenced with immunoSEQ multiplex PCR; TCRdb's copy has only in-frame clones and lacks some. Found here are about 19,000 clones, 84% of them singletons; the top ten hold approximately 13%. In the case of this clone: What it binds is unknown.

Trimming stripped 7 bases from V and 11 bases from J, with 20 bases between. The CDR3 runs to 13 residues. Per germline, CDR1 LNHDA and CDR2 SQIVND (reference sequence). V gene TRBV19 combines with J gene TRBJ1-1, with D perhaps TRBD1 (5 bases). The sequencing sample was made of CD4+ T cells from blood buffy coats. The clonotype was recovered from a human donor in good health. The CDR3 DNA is TGTGCCAGTACTCTCGACCGGGGCTGGTCGGCTTTCTTT. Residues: CASTLDRGWSAFF. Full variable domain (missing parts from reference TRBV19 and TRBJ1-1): DGGITQSPKYLFRKEGQNVTLSCEQNLNHDAMYWYRQDPGQGLRLIYYSQIVNDFQKGDIAEGYSVSREKKESFPLTVTSAQKNPTAFYLCASTLDRGWSAFFGQGTRLTVV.